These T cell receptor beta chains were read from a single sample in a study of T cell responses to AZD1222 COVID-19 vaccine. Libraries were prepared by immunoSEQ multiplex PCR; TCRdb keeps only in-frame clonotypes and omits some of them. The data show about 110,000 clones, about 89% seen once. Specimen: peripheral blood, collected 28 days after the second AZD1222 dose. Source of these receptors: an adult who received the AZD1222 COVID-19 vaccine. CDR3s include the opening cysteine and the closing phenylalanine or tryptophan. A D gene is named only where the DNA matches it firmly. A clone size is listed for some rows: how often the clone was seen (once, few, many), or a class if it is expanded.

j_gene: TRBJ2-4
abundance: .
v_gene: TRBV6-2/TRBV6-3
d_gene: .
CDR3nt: TGTGCCAGCAGTTACGATGGACTAGCCAAAAACATTCAGTACTTC
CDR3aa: CASSYDGLAKNIQYF

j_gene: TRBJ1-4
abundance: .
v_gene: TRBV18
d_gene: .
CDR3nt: TGTGCCAGCTCACCACCGTCATATGGAAAACTGTTTTTT
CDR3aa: CASSPPSYGKLFF

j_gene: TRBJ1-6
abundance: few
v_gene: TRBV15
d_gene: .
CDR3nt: TGTGCCACCAGCAGAGAACGGCGGCAGAATAATTCACCCCTCCACTTT
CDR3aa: CATSRERRQNNSPLHF

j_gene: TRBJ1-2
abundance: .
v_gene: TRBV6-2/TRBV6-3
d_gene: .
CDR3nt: TGTGCCAGCAGTTTTCCCCGGGCCGGCAACTATGGCTACACCTTC
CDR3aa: CASSFPRAGNYGYTF

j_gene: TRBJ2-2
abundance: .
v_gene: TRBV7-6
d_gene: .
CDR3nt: TGTGCCAGCAGCTTAGTGCGGGCGGGACATCCGAACACCGGGGAGCTGTTTTTT
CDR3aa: CASSLVRAGHPNTGELFF

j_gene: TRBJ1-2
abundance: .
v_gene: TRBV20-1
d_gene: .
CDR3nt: TGCAGCGCCCCCGGGGTTCGGGGCTACACCTTC
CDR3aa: CSAPGVRGYTF

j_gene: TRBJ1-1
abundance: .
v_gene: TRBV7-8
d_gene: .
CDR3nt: TGTGCCAGCAAAAAACGAATTGGGACTGAGAACACTGAAGCTTTCTTT
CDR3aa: CASKKRIGTENTEAFF

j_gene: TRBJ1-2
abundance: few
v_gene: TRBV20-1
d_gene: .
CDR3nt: TGCAGTGCGCCTCAGGGTGGCTACACCTTC
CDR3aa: CSAPQGGYTF

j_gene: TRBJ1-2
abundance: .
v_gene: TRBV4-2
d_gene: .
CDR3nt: TGTGCCAGCAGCCAAGAATCACCGGGGAACTATGGCTACACCTTC
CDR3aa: CASSQESPGNYGYTF

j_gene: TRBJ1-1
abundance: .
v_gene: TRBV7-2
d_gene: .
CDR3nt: TGTGCCAGCAGCTTTGGGGGGCTCCAGAACACTGAAGCTTTCTTT
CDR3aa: CASSFGGLQNTEAFF

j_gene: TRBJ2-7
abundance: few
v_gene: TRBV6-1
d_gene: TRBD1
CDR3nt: TGTGCCAGCAGTGAGCCCGGACAGGGAGCTGGACACGAGCAGTACTTC
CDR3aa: CASSEPGQGAGHEQYF

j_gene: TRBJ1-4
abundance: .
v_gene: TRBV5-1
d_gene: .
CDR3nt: TGCGCCAGTCGAATGGGTTCAAATGAAAAACTGTTTTTT
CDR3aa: CASRMGSNEKLFF

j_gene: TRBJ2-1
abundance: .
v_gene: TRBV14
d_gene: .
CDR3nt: TGTGCCAGCAGCCCCGTCCAGTACAATGAGCAGTTCTTC
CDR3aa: CASSPVQYNEQFF

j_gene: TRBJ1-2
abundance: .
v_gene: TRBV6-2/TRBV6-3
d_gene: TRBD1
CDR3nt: TGTGCCAGCAGCCACCGGAGGACAGGGAGTGGTGGCTACACCTTC
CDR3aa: CASSHRRTGSGGYTF

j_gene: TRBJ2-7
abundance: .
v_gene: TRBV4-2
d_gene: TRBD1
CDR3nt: TGTGCCAGCAGCCAAGGGACAGGTCTCTACGAGCAGTACTTC
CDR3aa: CASSQGTGLYEQYF

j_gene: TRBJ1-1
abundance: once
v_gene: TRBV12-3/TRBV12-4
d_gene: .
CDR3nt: TGTGCCAGCAGTTCCGGACCCACTGAAGCTTTCTTT
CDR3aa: CASSSGPTEAFF

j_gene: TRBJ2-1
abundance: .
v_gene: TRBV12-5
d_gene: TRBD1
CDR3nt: TGTGCTAGTGGACCGGGACAGGGGTCACACAATGAGCAGTTCTTC
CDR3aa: CASGPGQGSHNEQFF